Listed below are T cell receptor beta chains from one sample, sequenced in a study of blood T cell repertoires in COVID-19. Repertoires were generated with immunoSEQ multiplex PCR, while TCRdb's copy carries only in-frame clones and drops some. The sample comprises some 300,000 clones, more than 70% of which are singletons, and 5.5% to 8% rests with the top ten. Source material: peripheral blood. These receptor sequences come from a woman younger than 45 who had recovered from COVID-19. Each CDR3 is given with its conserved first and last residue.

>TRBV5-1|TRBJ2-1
CASSLGNTYNEQFF
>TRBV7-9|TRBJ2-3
CASTLGGARADTQYF
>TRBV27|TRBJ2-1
CASSLGLAHTYNEQFF
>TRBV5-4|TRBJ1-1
CASSPSTARTEAFF
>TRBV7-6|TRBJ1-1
CASRRTTGGLTEAFF
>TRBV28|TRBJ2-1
CASSPAAGPGGEQFF
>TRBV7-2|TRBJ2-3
CASSLVILASTDTQYF
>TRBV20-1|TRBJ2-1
CSACGQFYEQFF
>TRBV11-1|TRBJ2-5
CASSIDRIRETQYF
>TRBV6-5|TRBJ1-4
CASRAGYTNEKLFF
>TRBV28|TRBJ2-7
CASRWDRDYEQYF
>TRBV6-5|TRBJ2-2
CASSYSWGQGARELFF